The 17 T cell receptor beta chains below come from one sample, sequenced in a study of blood T cell repertoires in COVID-19. The repertoire was sequenced with immunoSEQ multiplex PCR; TCRdb's copy has only in-frame clones and lacks some. This table has 160,000 or so clones, approximately 91% appearing once. The sequencing input was peripheral blood. Receptors were obtained from a man younger than 35 with acute or convalescent COVID-19.

This clone was seen only a few times. The CDR3, as DNA: TGTGCCAGCTCTGCATCAGCCCCGTCCGGGAATTCACCCCTCCACTTT. Protein product: CASSASAPSGNSPLHF. The gene calls are TRBV18 and TRBJ1-6; no clear D gene. V was pared by 6 bases and J by 7 bases, with 19 bases between. CDR1 and CDR2 (germline): KGHSH, LQKENI. The CDR3 covers 16 residues.

The chain recombines TRBV7-6 with TRBJ2-7, with TRBD2 as a possible D gene (6 bases). Looked up from germline, CDR1 is SGHVS and CDR2 is FNYEAQ. Trimming pared 1 base from V and 2 bases from J, leaving 12 bases between. The CDR3 totals 15 residues. The DNA of the CDR3 is TGTGCCAGCAGCTTAGAACCGGGACTGACCTACGAGCAGTACTTC. Translating gives CASSLEPGLTYEQYF.

This chain connects TRBV15 to TRBJ1-3; D gene uncertain. Per the germline V gene, CDR1 is LNHNV and CDR2 is YYDKDF (reference sequence). Trimming pared 6 bases from V and 0 bases from J, leaving 6 bases between. The CDR3 length is 13 residues. CDR3 in amino acids: CATRHFSGNTIYF. The CDR3, as DNA: TGTGCCACCAGGCACTTCTCTGGAAACACCATATATTTT.

The chain links TRBV19 to TRBJ2-2, with D tentatively TRBD2 (5 bases). This CDR3 has 13 residues. Germline assignment: CDR1 LNHDA and CDR2 SQIVND (reference sequence). V shed 2 bases and J shed 7 bases, with 8 bases lying between them. The DNA of the CDR3 is TGTGCCAGTAGTATAATAGAGGGCGGGGAGCTGTTTTTT. Protein: CASSIIEGGELFF.

J is TRBJ2-3 and V is TRBV5-1, with 9 bases that match TRBD1. Germline V gene data show CDR1 as SGHRS and CDR2 as YFSETQ. The junction had 5 bases not matched to a gene; V was cut back by 4 bases and J by 2 bases. The CDR3 covers 15 residues. CDR3 DNA sequence: TGCGCCAGCAGCGTGGGACAGGGTTACACAGATACGCAGTATTTT. This codes for CASSVGQGYTDTQYF.

This clone showed up just once. This chain connects TRBV19 to TRBJ1-3; no clear D gene. From germline, CDR1 is LNHDA and CDR2 SQIVND (reference sequence). The V and J ends lost 5 bases and 0 bases respectively, with 5 bases between them. This CDR3 is 13 amino acids long. The chain's CDR3 is CASSPFSGNTIYF. The CDR3 nucleotides are TGTGCCAGTAGTCCGTTCTCTGGAAACACCATATATTTT.

The V and J genes are TRBV19 and TRBJ1-1; D not certain. CDR3 length: 14 amino acids. V gave up 2 bases and J gave up 1 base, with 8 bases separating them. Germline V CDR1 and CDR2: LNHDA, SQIVND (reference sequence). This CDR3 reads CASSILERNTEAFF. The CDR3 bases are TGTGCCAGTAGTATACTGGAGAGGAACACTGAAGCTTTCTTT.

The chain uses TRBV13 and TRBJ1-1, with TRBD1 identical over 9 bases. Per germline, CDR1 PRHDT and CDR2 FYEKMQ (reference sequence). There are 15 residues in the CDR3. V was clipped by 3 bases and J by 3 bases; unmatched bases: 5. In DNA form, the CDR3 reads TGTGCCAGCAGCTTGCCGGGACAGGGAGACACTGAAGCTTTCTTT. Protein: CASSLPGQGDTEAFF. Full variable domain (rest looked up from reference TRBV13 and TRBJ1-1): AAGVIQSPRHLIKEKRETATLKCYPIPRHDTVYWYQQGPGQDPQFLISFYEKMQSDKGSIPDRFSAQQFSDYHSELNMSSLELGDSALYFCASSLPGQGDTEAFFGQGTRLTVV.

The genes are TRBV2 and TRBJ1-2; 8 bases fit TRBD1. Germline loops: CDR1 SNHLY, CDR2 FYNNEI. The CDR3 sequence is 16 residues long. Losses at the gene ends were 6 bases for V and 8 bases for J; bases not matched to a gene: 17. The CDR3 sequence: CASSGEGTGGSKGYTF. In DNA form, the CDR3 reads TGTGCCAGCAGCGGCGAGGGAACAGGGGGGTCAAAGGGCTACACCTTC.

The rearrangement uses TRBV29-1 and TRBJ1-2, with TRBD1 matching 8 bases. Germline trimming cut 7 bases from V and 3 bases from J; bases unmatched to any gene: 4. The germline gives CDR1 SQVTM, CDR2 ANQGSEA. This CDR3 is 12 amino acids long. Here the CDR3 reads CSADREHYGYTF. CDR3 in DNA: TGCAGCGCGGACAGGGAACACTATGGCTACACCTTC. The whole variable domain, filled in from reference TRBV29-1 and TRBJ1-2, reads SAVISQKPSRDICQRGTSLTIQCQVDSQVTMMFWYRQQPGQSLTLIATANQGSEATYESGFVIDKFPISRPNLTFSTLTVSNMSPEDSSIYLCSADREHYGYTFGSGTRLTVV.

V is TRBV5-1 and J is TRBJ1-6; 8 bases fit TRBD1. V trimming: 0 bases; J trimming: 7 bases; junction bases outside the gene matches: 6. CDR1 is SGHRS and CDR2 is YFSETQ in the germline V gene. The CDR3 covers 16 residues. The CDR3 nucleotides read TGCGCCAGCAGCTTGGGAAGGGGACAGGAGAATTCACCCCTCCACTTT. Amino acids: CASSLGRGQENSPLHF.

The V and J genes are TRBV5-1 and TRBJ1-2; 7 bases are shared with TRBD1. The CDR3 has 17 amino acids. The ends lost 3 bases at V and 3 bases at J; junction bases unmatched: 14. Looked up from germline, CDR1 is SGHRS and CDR2 is YFSETQ. The CDR3 protein is CASSYGGQDSLHYGYTF. DNA of the CDR3: TGCGCCAGCAGCTATGGCGGACAGGACTCCTTACACTATGGCTACACCTTC.

This CDR3 is CASSEQWTDNSPLHF. For the CDR3, the DNA is TGTGCCAGCAGTGAACAGTGGACAGACAATTCACCCCTCCACTTT. The rearrangement links TRBV6-1 to TRBJ1-6; D possibly corresponds to TRBD1 (6 bases). CDR3 length: 15 amino acids. CDR1 is MNHNS and CDR2 is SASEGT in the germline V gene. Deletions cut 2 bases from V and 7 bases from J, with 12 bases between.

The V call is TRBV5-1, the J call TRBJ2-3; 10 nucleotides align to TRBD1. In germline, CDR1 is SGHRS, CDR2 YFSETQ. The CDR3 runs to 17 residues. The V segment lost 4 bases and the J segment 3 bases; nucleotides outside the gene matches: 11. The CDR3 spells CASSRDRGGGVTDTQYF. CDR3 bases: TGCGCCAGCAGCAGGGACAGGGGCGGCGGGGTAACAGATACGCAGTATTTT.

This chain uses TRBV24-1 with TRBJ2-5; 8 bases line up with TRBD1. Trimming at V came to 1 base and at J to 4 bases, leaving 13 bases not matched to a gene. The CDR3 is 18 residues long. Germline values: CDR1 KGHDR, CDR2 SFDVKD. CDR3 sequence: CATSDFHNPRQGRETQYF. CDR3 DNA sequence: TGTGCCACCAGTGATTTCCACAACCCCCGACAGGGGAGAGAGACCCAGTACTTC.

V is TRBV10-2 and J is TRBJ2-1; 13 bases map to TRBD2. V shed 4 bases, J shed 5 bases, and the junction held 11 bases outside the gene matches. Looked up from germline, CDR1 is WSHSY and CDR2 is SAAADI. The CDR3 spans 18 residues. The CDR3: CASSVRLAGGPRNNEQFF. The CDR3 DNA reads as TGCGCCAGCAGTGTTCGACTAGCGGGGGGCCCCAGAAACAATGAGCAGTTCTTC.

The table lists this clone with a few counts. The rearrangement links TRBV20-1 to TRBJ1-1; 11 positions match TRBD1. The CDR3 sequence is 16 residues long. The germline V gene encodes CDR1 DFQATT and CDR2 SNEGSKA (reference sequence). Germline trimming cut 3 bases from V and 4 bases from J; bases unmatched to any gene: 10. CDR3 sequence: CSASTGQGASGTEAFF. The CDR3 DNA reads TGCAGTGCTAGTACAGGACAGGGGGCGTCGGGCACTGAAGCTTTCTTT.